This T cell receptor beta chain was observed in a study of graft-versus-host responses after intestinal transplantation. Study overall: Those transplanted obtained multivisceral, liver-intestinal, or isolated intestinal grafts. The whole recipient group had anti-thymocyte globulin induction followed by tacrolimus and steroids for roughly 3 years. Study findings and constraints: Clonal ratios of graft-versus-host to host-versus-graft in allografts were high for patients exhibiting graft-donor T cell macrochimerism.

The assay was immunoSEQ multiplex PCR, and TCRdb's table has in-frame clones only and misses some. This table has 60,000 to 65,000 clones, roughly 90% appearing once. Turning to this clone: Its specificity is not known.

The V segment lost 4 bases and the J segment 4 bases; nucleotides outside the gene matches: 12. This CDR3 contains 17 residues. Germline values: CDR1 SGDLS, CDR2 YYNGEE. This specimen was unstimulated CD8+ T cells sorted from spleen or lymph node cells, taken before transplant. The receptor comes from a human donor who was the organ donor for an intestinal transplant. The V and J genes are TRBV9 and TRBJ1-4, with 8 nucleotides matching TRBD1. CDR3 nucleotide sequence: TGTGCCAGCAGCTCTCGACAGGGGTCCTTAGATAATGAAAAACTGTTTTTT. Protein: CASSSRQGSLDNEKLFF.